This T cell receptor beta chain was sequenced for a study of CD8 T cells in Susac syndrome. Sequencing of TCR beta was performed on blood CD8+ and CD4+ T cells. Trimming took 1 base from V and 0 from J, leaving 6 bases between them. The CDR3 is 13 residues long. The germline CDR1 and CDR2 sequences are DFQATT and SNEGSKA (reference sequence). An input of about 0.5 to 1 ug of RNA was subjected to reverse transcription using random hexamers. A single record per CDR3 protein comes from TCRdb applying MiXCR to the immunoSEQ multiplex PCR reads. The sample lists 200,000 to 250,000 distinct CDR3 sequences, 95% occurring once.

The specimen sequenced was CD4+ T cells from PBMCs. The chain uses TRBV20-1 and TRBJ1-1; no clear D. This sequence was found in a human donor with multiple sclerosis. The CDR3 nucleotides are TGCAGTGCTAGAGTACAGTTGAACACTGAAGCTTTCTTT. Amino acids: CSARVQLNTEAFF.